Below, 32 T cell receptor beta chains from the same sample are listed, as sequenced in a study of shared clonotypes between healthy human individuals. Generated by immunoSEQ multiplex PCR, the TCRdb table keeps only in-frame clones and is missing some. Counted here are 2.3 million or so clones, about 92% occurring once; the ten biggest clones make up under 0.45%. The specimen was naive CD4+ T cells from PBMCs. Subset given: CD45RA+ positively selected. The origin of the receptors is a man aged 18-30 years in good health. Some clones in this sample may be carry-over from other donors' samples.

This chain connects TRBV9 to TRBJ2-5; TRBD2 aligns across 11 bases. The CDR3 has 17 amino acids. Germline V gene lookup returns CDR1 SGDLS and CDR2 YYNGEE. Trimming removed 0 bases from V and 2 bases from J; junction bases left unmatched: 6. Here the CDR3 reads CASSVAVLAGGQETQYF. The CDR3, as DNA: TGTGCCAGCAGCGTAGCGGTCCTAGCGGGGGGTCAAGAGACCCAGTACTTC.

The chain employs TRBV7-7 and TRBJ2-1; possibly TRBD2 for D (6 bases). The length of the CDR3 is 16 residues. V lost 4 bases, J lost 5 bases, and 18 bases lay in between. Germline CDR1 SSHAT, CDR2 FNYEAQ (reference sequence). CDR3: CASSSFRVEGNNEQFF. CDR3 DNA: TGTGCCAGCAGCTCCTTCAGGGTGGAGGGGAACAATGAGCAGTTCTTC.

V gene TRBV7-9 combines with J gene TRBJ2-3; 9 bases map to TRBD2. Germline CDR1 is SEHNR and CDR2 is FQNEAQ (reference sequence). V trimming: 3 bases; J trimming: 5 bases; junction bases outside the gene matches: 15. The CDR3 has 18 residues. The DNA for the CDR3 is TGTGCCAGCAGCTTCGATCCCCCTAGCGGGGACTGGGGAGATACGCAGTATTTT. Protein: CASSFDPPSGDWGDTQYF.

The chain carries TRBV5-6 and TRBJ2-5, with D possibly being TRBD1 (6 bases). CDR1 is SGHDT, CDR2 YYEEEE, per germline. V was pared by 4 bases and J by 7 bases, with 8 bases between. The CDR3 contains 11 residues. The CDR3 coding sequence is TGTGCCAGCAGCCTAGGGGGGACCCAGTACTTC. Translation: CASSLGGTQYF.

This rearrangement joins TRBV15 to TRBJ1-1, with D maybe TRBD1 (6 bases). The CDR3 is 15 amino acids. The V and J ends lost 3 bases and 0 bases respectively, with 11 bases between them. In germline, CDR1 is LNHNV, CDR2 YYDKDF (reference sequence). The CDR3 region is CATSRGGQLNTEAFF. The CDR3 DNA reads as TGTGCCACCAGCAGGGGGGGACAATTGAACACTGAAGCTTTCTTT.

Comments on this clone: A read error may account for a junction end that differs from germline. The gene calls are TRBV15 and TRBJ2-7, with D possibly being TRBD2 (6 bases). The CDR3 sequence is 12 residues long. The germline gives CDR1 LNHNV, CDR2 YYDKDF (reference sequence). The DNA for the CDR3 is TGTGCCACCAGCAGAGTAGGGACTCCAGCCCAGTTC. It encodes CATSRVGTPAQF. Supplemented by reference TRBV15 and TRBJ2-7, the full variable domain reads DAMVIQNPRYQVTQFGKPVTLSCSQTLNHNVMYWYQQKSSQAPKLLFHYYDKDFNNEADTPDNFQSRRPNTSFCFLDIRSPGLGDTAMYLCATSRVGTPAQFGPGTRLTVT.

This chain connects TRBV11-3 to TRBJ2-3; TRBD2 might be the D (6 bases). CDR3 size: 15 residues. Germline V lookup: CDR1 SGHNT, CDR2 YENEEA. The V end lost 5 bases, the J end lost 1 base, and 13 bases lay between the germline ends. CDR3 loop: CASSRSGGGTDTQYF. The CDR3 region has the DNA TGTGCCAGCAGCCGTAGCGGAGGGGGCACAGATACGCAGTATTTT.

This chain connects TRBV2 to TRBJ2-5; D remains ambiguous. The CDR3 is made up of 15 amino acids. V gave up 3 bases and J gave up 0 bases, with 11 bases separating them. The germline gives CDR1 SNHLY, CDR2 FYNNEI. The CDR3 protein is CASSDGLGNQETQYF. The CDR3 DNA follows: TGTGCCAGCAGTGATGGGTTGGGTAACCAAGAGACCCAGTACTTC.

About this clone: This same CDR3 is encoded by further DNA sequences in the sample. The gene calls are TRBV5-1 and TRBJ2-2, with D perhaps matching TRBD2 (6 bases). V was clipped by 4 bases and J by 5 bases, with 15 bases between them. This CDR3 contains 15 residues. Germline V gives CDR1 SGHRS, CDR2 YFSETQ. This CDR3 is CASSLPSGTTGELFF. DNA for the CDR3: TGCGCCAGCAGCCTGCCCTCCGGGACTACCGGGGAGCTGTTTTTT.

Concerning this clone: This sample includes further DNA sequences coding for the same CDR3. The chain carries TRBV29-1 and TRBJ2-7; a weak D match, TRBD2 (5 bases). Germline V CDR1 and CDR2: SQVTM, ANQGSEA. Trimming shortened V by 4 bases and J by 3 bases, and 7 bases separated the two germline ends. The CDR3 has 11 amino acids. The CDR3 bases are TGCAGCGTTGTTCGGGGCTACGAGCAGTACTTC. Its translation: CSVVRGYEQYF.

The rearrangement links TRBV5-1 to TRBJ2-6; D possibly uses TRBD1 or TRBD2 (5 bases each). CDR1 and CDR2 from the germline V gene are SGHRS and YFSETQ. Between the trimmed V and J ends, which lost 1 base and 0 bases, there was a span of 14 bases. This CDR3 is 18 amino acids long. The chain's CDR3 is CASSLSGTSLSGANVLTF. The CDR3 coding sequence is TGCGCCAGCAGCTTGTCCGGGACGTCCCTCTCTGGGGCCAACGTCCTGACTTTC.

The V call is TRBV28, the J call TRBJ2-7; the D call may be TRBD1 or TRBD2 (6 bases each). V shed 7 bases and J shed 4 bases, with 23 bases lying between them. The CDR3 runs to 16 residues. Germline CDR1 is MDHEN and CDR2 is SYDVKM. The CDR3 loop is CASTGASEGPRYEQYF. CDR3 nucleotide sequence: TGTGCCAGCACGGGGGCTAGCGAGGGCCCCCGGTACGAGCAGTACTTC.

This chain joins TRBV11-3 and TRBJ1-2; D is unresolved. The CDR3 runs to 13 residues. The V gene lost 5 bases and the J gene lost 6 bases, with 13 bases spanning the gap. Germline assignment: CDR1 SGHNT and CDR2 YENEEA. CDR3 protein: CASSPYSGDGYTF. Written as DNA, the CDR3 is TGTGCCAGCAGCCCTTACAGTGGCGATGGCTACACCTTC.

This chain connects TRBV4-1 to TRBJ2-1; D is possibly TRBD2 (6 bases). Trimming removed 0 bases at V and 7 bases at J, with 19 bases between. Germline assignment: CDR1 MGHRA and CDR2 YSYEKL. The length of the CDR3 is 17 residues. The CDR3 bases are TGCGCCAGCAGCCAAGATGGTTCGCTAGCGCTCCAAAATGAGCAGTTCTTC. Translation: CASSQDGSLALQNEQFF.

J is TRBJ2-1 and V is TRBV29-1; possible D gene TRBD1, 6 bases. The germline V gene encodes CDR1 SQVTM and CDR2 ANQGSEA. Trimming shortened V by 5 bases and J by 4 bases, and 15 bases separated the two germline ends. This CDR3 spans 14 amino acids. The DNA for the CDR3 is TGCAGCGTTAACAGGGCTAACGGTTACAATGAGCAGTTCTTC. Amino acid sequence: CSVNRANGYNEQFF.

This clone was seen a single time. The chain combines TRBV2 with TRBJ2-7; no clear D gene. The CDR3 is made up of 12 amino acids. The V gene's germline CDR1 is SNHLY and CDR2 FYNNEI. The ends were cut back, 8 bases at V and 2 bases at J, with 10 bases in the middle. CDR3 residues: CASQVGPYEQYF. The CDR3 DNA reads TGTGCCAGCCAGGTGGGTCCCTACGAGCAGTACTTC.

This clone was seen a single time. This chain joins TRBV18 and TRBJ2-1, with 10 bases lining up with TRBD2. The germline V gene encodes CDR1 KGHSH and CDR2 LQKENI. Trimming took 4 bases from V and 5 from J; bases not matched to a gene: 11. This CDR3 is built from 17 residues. The CDR3 loop reads CASSLGASGSRDNEQFF. As DNA, the CDR3 is TGTGCCAGCTCACTCGGGGCTAGCGGGAGTCGAGACAATGAGCAGTTCTTC.

The chain combines TRBV28 with TRBJ1-5; D gene uncertain. The CDR3 has 16 amino acids. V was shortened by 6 bases and J by 0 bases, with 15 bases between the two germline ends. Germline V CDR1 and CDR2: MDHEN, SYDVKM. The CDR3 protein is CASSKGRSYSNQPQHF. DNA for the CDR3: TGTGCCAGCAGCAAAGGACGGTCATATAGCAATCAGCCCCAGCATTTT.

This rearrangement joins TRBV7-7 to TRBJ1-3; possible D gene TRBD1, 5 bases. The CDR3 runs 15 residues. Germline lookup yields CDR1 SSHAT and CDR2 FNYEAQ (reference sequence). V was trimmed by 5 bases and J by 0 bases, leaving 11 bases between them. CDR3 nucleotide sequence: TGTGCCAGCAGCCTGGACACCAACTCTGGAAACACCATATATTTT. Translated: CASSLDTNSGNTIYF.

The chain has TRBV4-1 and TRBJ2-5, with 7 bases lining up with TRBD2. V gave up 0 bases and J gave up 5 bases; unmatched junction bases: 6. The CDR3 has 15 amino acids. Germline V gives CDR1 MGHRA, CDR2 YSYEKL. DNA of the CDR3: TGCGCCAGCAGCCAAGATTCAGGGAGGGTCGAGACCCAGTACTTC. It codes for CASSQDSGRVETQYF.

Note on this clone: Other nucleotide sequences from this sample produce the same CDR3. V gene TRBV9 combines with J gene TRBJ1-3; D is ambiguous. The CDR3 is made up of 12 amino acids. With 0 bases removed from V and 3 bases from J, the gap between germline ends came to 1 base. Germline CDR1 SGDLS, CDR2 YYNGEE. This chain's CDR3 is CASSVGGNTIYF. CDR3 in DNA: TGTGCCAGCAGCGTAGGTGGAAACACCATATATTTT.

This rearrangement joins TRBV19 to TRBJ2-3, with D uncertain. V was trimmed by 6 bases and J by 1 base, leaving 11 bases between them. Germline V lookup: CDR1 LNHDA, CDR2 SQIVND (reference sequence). The length of the CDR3 is 14 residues. The CDR3, as DNA: TGTGCCAGTAGATACCGGCACCGCACAGATACGCAGTATTTT. Translating gives CASRYRHRTDTQYF.

As to this clone: Other DNA sequences in the same sample also yield this CDR3. The CDR3 spells CASSLRRGNEQFF. The CDR3 nucleotides read TGCGCCAGCAGCTTGCGCAGGGGCAATGAGCAGTTCTTC. This chain links TRBV5-1 with TRBJ2-1; perhaps TRBD1 as D (6 bases). Germline values: CDR1 SGHRS, CDR2 YFSETQ. This CDR3 is built from 13 residues. V was shortened by 1 base and J by 6 bases, with 8 bases between the two germline ends.

The V gene is TRBV15, the J gene TRBJ1-1; D not resolved. V gave up 1 base and J gave up 3 bases, with 9 bases separating them. Germline CDR1 reads LNHNV; CDR2 reads YYDKDF (reference sequence). The CDR3 has 14 residues. CDR3 bases: TGTGCCACCAGCAGAGGCTCTAGGGACACTGAAGCTTTCTTT. Amino acids: CATSRGSRDTEAFF.

This chain links TRBV9 with TRBJ2-1; 9 bases are shared with TRBD2. Germline V CDR1 and CDR2: SGDLS, YYNGEE. The CDR3 covers 15 residues. Trimming removed 3 bases from V and 6 bases from J; junction bases left unmatched: 7. This chain's CDR3 is CASSGLSGRSNEQFF. The CDR3 region has the DNA TGTGCCAGCAGCGGTTTAAGCGGGAGGTCCAATGAGCAGTTCTTC. The full variable domain, in which reference TRBV9 and TRBJ2-1 provide the parts outside the CDR3, is DSGVTQTPKHLITATGQRVTLRCSPRSGDLSVYWYQQSLDQGLQFLIQYYNGEERAKGNILERFSAQQFPDLHSELNLSSLELGDSALYFCASSGLSGRSNEQFFGPGTRLTVL.

The chain has TRBV5-4 and TRBJ2-1, with 8 bases matching TRBD2. The germline CDR1 and CDR2 sequences are SGHNT and YYREEE (reference sequence). The CDR3 has 16 amino acids. V shed 3 bases, J shed 5 bases, and the junction held 10 bases outside the gene matches. CDR3 DNA: TGTGCCAGCAGCTCGGCGGGAGCGGGAGTCCACAATGAGCAGTTCTTC. It specifies CASSSAGAGVHNEQFF.

This chain links TRBV10-1 with TRBJ2-3, with 10 nucleotides matching TRBD2. The CDR3 is 16 amino acids. Germline V gene lookup returns CDR1 WNHNN and CDR2 SYGVQD (reference sequence). V trimming: 5 bases; J trimming: 4 bases; junction bases outside the gene matches: 9. The CDR3 sequence is CASSPTSGTGADTQYF. Here the CDR3 DNA reads TGCGCCAGCAGTCCTACTAGCGGGACCGGGGCAGATACGCAGTATTTT.

The chain joins TRBV28 to TRBJ2-5, with 9 bases that match TRBD1. The V gene end was trimmed by 3 bases and the J gene end by 4 bases; junction bases not matched to a gene: 6. Germline CDR1 MDHEN, CDR2 SYDVKM. This CDR3 is built from 15 residues. CDR3 in amino acids: CASSFLRTGVETQYF. The CDR3 DNA follows: TGTGCCAGCAGTTTCCTGCGGACAGGGGTAGAGACCCAGTACTTC. The whole variable domain, filled in from reference TRBV28 and TRBJ2-5, reads DVKVTQSSRYLVKRTGEKVFLECVQDMDHENMFWYRQDPGLGLRLIYFSYDVKMKEKGDIPEGYSVSREKKERFSLILESASTNQTSMYLCASSFLRTGVETQYFGPGTRLLVL.

The rearrangement uses TRBV6-6 and TRBJ2-7; 8 nucleotides line up with TRBD2. Germline V lookup: CDR1 MNHNY, CDR2 SVGAGI (reference sequence). The V segment lost 5 bases and the J segment 3 bases; nucleotides outside the gene matches: 6. The CDR3 extends over 14 amino acids. CDR3 sequence: CASSRLAPSYEQYF. CDR3 in DNA: TGTGCCAGCAGTCGACTAGCGCCCAGCTACGAGCAGTACTTC.

This rearrangement joins TRBV2 to TRBJ2-5; either TRBD1 or TRBD2 may fit D (5 bases each). Trimming removed 8 bases from V and 2 bases from J, with 12 bases in between. This CDR3 comprises 13 residues. In germline, CDR1 is SNHLY, CDR2 FYNNEI. CDR3 residues: CASAGTAQETQYF. CDR3 coding DNA: TGTGCCAGCGCCGGGACGGCTCAAGAGACCCAGTACTTC.

This chain uses TRBV5-1 with TRBJ2-2; no clear D. The CDR3 covers 15 residues. Per the germline V gene, CDR1 is SGHRS and CDR2 is YFSETQ. V was trimmed by 3 bases and J by 4 bases, leaving 13 bases between them. CDR3 residues: CASSSVNAGTGELFF. CDR3 bases: TGCGCCAGCAGCTCGGTAAATGCCGGCACCGGGGAGCTGTTTTTT.

The chain carries TRBV6-1 and TRBJ1-2; D gene uncertain. V was pared by 7 bases and J by 4 bases, with 19 bases between. Germline V gene data show CDR1 as MNHNS and CDR2 as SASEGT. The CDR3 sequence is 15 residues long. The CDR3 sequence: CASTLSTGLPYGYTF. The DNA of the CDR3 is TGTGCCAGCACCCTTTCAACTGGACTCCCCTATGGCTACACCTTC.